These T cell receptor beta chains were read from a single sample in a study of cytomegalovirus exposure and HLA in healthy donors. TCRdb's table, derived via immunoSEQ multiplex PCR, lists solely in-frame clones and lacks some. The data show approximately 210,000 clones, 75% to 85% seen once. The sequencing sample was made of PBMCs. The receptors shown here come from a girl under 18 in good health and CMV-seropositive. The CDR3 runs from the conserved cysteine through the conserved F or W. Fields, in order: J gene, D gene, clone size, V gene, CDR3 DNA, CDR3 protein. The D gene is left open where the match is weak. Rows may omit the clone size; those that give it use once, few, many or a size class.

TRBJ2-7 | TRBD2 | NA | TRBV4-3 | TGCGCCAGCAGCCAAGGAGGGTTGGGGGGGGCCTACGAGCAGTACTTC | CASSQGGLGGAYEQYF
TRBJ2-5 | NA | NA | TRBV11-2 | TGTGCCAGCAGCTGGGGGCAACGAGAGACCCAGTACTTC | CASSWGQRETQYF
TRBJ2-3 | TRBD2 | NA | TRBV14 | TGTGCCAGCACCCGGACTAGCGGGGGCCCCACAGATACGCAGTATTTT | CASTRTSGGPTDTQYF
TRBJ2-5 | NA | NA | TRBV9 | TGTGCCAGCAGCGTAGGGCTAGCTGAGGAGACCCAGTACTTC | CASSVGLAEETQYF
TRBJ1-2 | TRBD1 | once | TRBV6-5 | TGTGCCAGCAGTCCCCCGGGACAGCCAGGCTACACCTTC | CASSPPGQPGYTF
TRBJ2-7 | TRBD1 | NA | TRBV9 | TGTGCCAGCAGCGGGCCCGGGACAGGGACCTACGAGCAGTACTTC | CASSGPGTGTYEQYF
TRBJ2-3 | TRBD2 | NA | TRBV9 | TGTGCCAGCAGCTACCGACTAGCGGAAACAGATACGCAGTATTTT | CASSYRLAETDTQYF
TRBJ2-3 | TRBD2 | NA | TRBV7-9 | TGTGCCAGCAGCTCCCCGGGGGGGGATACGCAGTATTTT | CASSSPGGDTQYF
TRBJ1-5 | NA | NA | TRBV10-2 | TGCGCCAGCAGTGAGTTCGGACAGCGCAATCAGCCCCAGCATTTT | CASSEFGQRNQPQHF
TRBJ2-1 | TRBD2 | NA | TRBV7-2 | TGTGCCAGCAGCCCCGGCGGGGGGGACAATGAGCAGTTCTTC | CASSPGGGDNEQFF
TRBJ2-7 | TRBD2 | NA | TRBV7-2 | TGTGCCAGCACCACACGTCGGGGGGAAGGCGAGCAGTACTTC | CASTTRRGEGEQYF
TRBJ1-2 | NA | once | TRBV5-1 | TGCGCCAGCAGCTTATCCCAACAGGGTCCCCATGGCTACACCTTC | CASSLSQQGPHGYTF
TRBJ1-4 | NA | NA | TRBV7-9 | TGTGCCAGCAGACAGGCTAATGAAAAACTGTTTTTT | CASRQANEKLFF
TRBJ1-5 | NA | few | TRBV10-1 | TGCGCCAGTCGGGGGGGAGGCAATCAGCCCCAGCATTTT | CASRGGGNQPQHF
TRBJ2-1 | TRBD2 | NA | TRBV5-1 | TGCGCCAGTAAGATAGCGGGGGGGCACAATGAGCAGTTCTTC | CASKIAGGHNEQFF
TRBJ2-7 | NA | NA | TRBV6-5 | TGTGCCAGCAGTTACTCGGAGAGCTCCTACGAGCAGTACTTC | CASSYSESSYEQYF
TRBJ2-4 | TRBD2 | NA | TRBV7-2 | TGTGCCAGCAGCTGGGGGACTAGCGGAGTAGGGAACATTCAGTACTTC | CASSWGTSGVGNIQYF
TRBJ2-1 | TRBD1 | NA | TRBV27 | TGTGCCAGCAACCTCGGGACAGGTCCCTACAATGAGCAGTTCTTC | CASNLGTGPYNEQFF
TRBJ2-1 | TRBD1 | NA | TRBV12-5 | TGTGCTAGTGGTTTGGGCTACAGGGGTACCTACAATGAGCAGTTCTTC | CASGLGYRGTYNEQFF
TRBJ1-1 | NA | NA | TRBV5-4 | TGTGCCAGCAGCTTGCGCGAGGCGGTGAACACTGAAGCTTTCTTT | CASSLREAVNTEAFF
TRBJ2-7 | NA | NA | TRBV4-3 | TGCGCCAGCAGCCAAGACCAGGTGAGCTCCTACGAGCAGTACTTC | CASSQDQVSSYEQYF
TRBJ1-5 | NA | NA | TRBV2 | TGTGCCAGCAGTGAGGGGGGAAGCAATCAGCCCCAGCATTTT | CASSEGGSNQPQHF
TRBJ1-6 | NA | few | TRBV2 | TGTGCCAGCAGTGGAGAAAGATCACCCCTCCACTTT | CASSGERSPLHF
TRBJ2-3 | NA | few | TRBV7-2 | TGTGCCAGCAGCTCCCGACTAGAAGGCACAGATACGCAGTATTTT | CASSSRLEGTDTQYF
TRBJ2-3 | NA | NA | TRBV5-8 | TGTGCCAGCAGCTTAAAACCCCGTACCGGGGATACGCAGTATTTT | CASSLKPRTGDTQYF
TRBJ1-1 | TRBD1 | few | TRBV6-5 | TGTGCCAGCAGCCCCACAGGGGGCTGGAACACTGAAGCTTTCTTT | CASSPTGGWNTEAFF
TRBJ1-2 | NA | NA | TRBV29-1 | TGCAGCGTTGACAGTAGTCGGGAATATGGCTACACCTTC | CSVDSSREYGYTF
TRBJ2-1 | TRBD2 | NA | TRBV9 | TGTGCCAGCAGTGGCCTAATAGCGGGGGGGCACGAGCAGTTCTTC | CASSGLIAGGHEQFF
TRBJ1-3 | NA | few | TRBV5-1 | TGCGCCAGCAGCTTGGGATTGGTCGGCTCTGGAAACACCATATATTTT | CASSLGLVGSGNTIYF
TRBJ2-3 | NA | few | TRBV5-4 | TGTGCCAGCAGCTTACCAGACCAACCCAGGGGAGATACGCAGTATTTT | CASSLPDQPRGDTQYF